These 21 T cell receptor beta chains were all obtained from the same sample, sequenced in a study of shared clonotypes between healthy human individuals. TCRdb keeps only in-frame clones here, not all; method: immunoSEQ multiplex PCR. The profile shows roughly 2.2 million clones, approximately 95% of them singletons. The specimen sequenced was naive CD4+ T cells from PBMCs. Subset: CD45RA+ positively selected. These receptors were obtained from a man aged 18 to 30 in good health. Some clones in this sample may be carry-over from other donors' samples.

The rearrangement links TRBV9 to TRBJ1-2; no clear D gene. CDR3 length: 13 amino acids. V was shortened by 0 bases and J by 6 bases, with 9 bases between the two germline ends. CDR1 SGDLS and CDR2 YYNGEE come from the germline V gene. The DNA for the CDR3 is TGTGCCAGCAGCGTAGACAAAGATCATGGCTACACCTTC. The encoded protein is CASSVDKDHGYTF.

This chain links TRBV5-4 with TRBJ2-1; the D gene is possibly TRBD2 (6 bases). Looked up from germline, CDR1 is SGHNT and CDR2 is YYREEE (reference sequence). Trimming pared 2 bases from V and 7 bases from J, leaving 16 bases between. This CDR3 region has 15 residues. The CDR3 reads CASSFQLARTNEQFF. CDR3 bases: TGTGCCAGCAGCTTTCAACTAGCTCGTACAAATGAGCAGTTCTTC. The variable domain in full, completed from reference TRBV5-4 and TRBJ2-1, reads ETGVTQSPTHLIKTRGQQVTLRCSSQSGHNTVSWYQQALGQGPQFIFQYYREEENGRGNFPPRFSGLQFPNYSSELNVNALELDDSALYLCASSFQLARTNEQFFGPGTRLTVL.

This clone came up once. The DNA for the CDR3 is TGTGCCAGCAGCTTAGTACGGGGCTCTTTCTACGAGCAGTACTTC. Translation gives CASSLVRGSFYEQYF. The chain couples TRBV7-2 to TRBJ2-7; D might be TRBD1 or TRBD2, each matching 5 bases. CDR1 and CDR2 (germline): SGHTA, FQGNSA. The CDR3 totals 15 residues. The V end lost 1 base, the J end lost 3 bases, and 13 bases lay between the germline ends.

V gene TRBV7-2 combines with J gene TRBJ1-2; TRBD1 matches at 9 bases. The CDR3 contains 18 residues. The J segment lost 1 base and the V segment lost 4 bases, leaving 13 bases of the junction unmatched. Germline V gene lookup returns CDR1 SGHTA and CDR2 FQGNSA. The CDR3 region has the DNA TGTGCCAGCAGCTCGTATACTCCCGGGACAGGGATTAACTATGGCTACACCTTC. Encoded protein: CASSSYTPGTGINYGYTF.

The chain uses TRBV28 and TRBJ2-7, with 9 bases that match TRBD1. The CDR3 is 15 residues long. V lost 6 bases to trimming and J lost 0 bases; unmatched junction nucleotides: 6. Germline loops: CDR1 MDHEN, CDR2 SYDVKM. The CDR3 nucleotides read TGTGCCAGCAGGGGGACAGGGAAGAGCTCCTACGAGCAGTACTTC. Encoded protein: CASRGTGKSSYEQYF.

This chain joins TRBV28 and TRBJ1-4; D not certain. With 5 bases removed from V and 0 bases from J, the gap between germline ends came to 7 bases. The germline gives CDR1 MDHEN, CDR2 SYDVKM. This CDR3 is 14 amino acids long. The CDR3 nucleotides read TGTGCCAGCAGTGTGGTTGCAACTAATGAAAAACTGTTTTTT. Protein product: CASSVVATNEKLFF.

The chain carries TRBV4-2 and TRBJ2-1; a weak D match, TRBD1 (5 bases). This CDR3 has 15 amino acids. The V gene lost 4 bases and the J gene lost 0 bases, with 10 bases spanning the gap. CDR1 is LGHNA, CDR2 YNFKEQ, per germline. The CDR3 loop is CASSPRASSYNEQFF. In nucleotides, the CDR3 is TGTGCCAGCAGCCCCAGGGCCAGCTCCTACAATGAGCAGTTCTTC.

This clone was seen once. This sample includes further DNA sequences coding for the same CDR3. This chain joins TRBV25-1 and TRBJ1-1, with a weak D call TRBD1 (6 bases). V lost 0 bases to trimming and J lost 3 bases, with 14 bases between them. Per the germline V gene, CDR1 is MGHDK and CDR2 is SYGVNS. The CDR3 covers 16 residues. The CDR3 sequence is CASSEYRGALDTEAFF. CDR3 DNA: TGTGCCAGCAGTGAATATCGGGGGGCGTTAGACACTGAAGCTTTCTTT.

Written as DNA, the CDR3 is TGTGCCAGCAGTTTTTTCGTGACGGAACGTAACTATGGCTACACCTTC. It is translated as CASSFFVTERNYGYTF. The chain recombines TRBV27 with TRBJ1-2; D is uncertain. V was clipped by 3 bases and J by 1 base, with 15 bases between them. Germline assignment: CDR1 MNHEY and CDR2 SMNVEV (reference sequence). The CDR3 totals 16 residues.

The chain combines TRBV5-5 with TRBJ2-7; D is ambiguous. Germline CDR1 is SGHKS and CDR2 is YYEKEE (reference sequence). The CDR3 extends over 13 amino acids. Trimming left V 4 bases short and J 6 bases short, with 14 bases between. The CDR3 DNA reads as TGTGCCAGCAGCACCACGACGGGTCTCGAGCAGTACTTC. Amino acids: CASSTTTGLEQYF. Drawing the rest from reference TRBV5-5 and TRBJ2-7, the complete variable domain is DAGVTQSPTHLIKTRGQQVTLRCSPISGHKSVSWYQQVLGQGPQFIFQYYEKEERGRGNFPDRFSARQFPNYSSELNVNALLLGDSALYLCASSTTTGLEQYFGPGTRLTVT.

In regard to this clone: The sample carries other DNA sequences with the same CDR3. The genes are TRBV28 and TRBJ1-5; D might be TRBD1 (5 bases). The V end was cut by 5 bases, the J end by 1 base, with 12 bases between. From germline, CDR1 is MDHEN and CDR2 SYDVKM. The CDR3 has 15 residues. The DNA for the CDR3 is TGTGCCAGCAGTGGACCGGGGGGGAGCAATCAGCCCCAGCATTTT. This translates into CASSGPGGSNQPQHF.

The rearrangement uses TRBV20-1 and TRBJ2-7; 7 bases line up with TRBD2. CDR1 and CDR2 (germline): DFQATT, SNEGSKA (reference sequence). Trimming took 5 bases from V and 7 from J; bases not matched to a gene: 5. This CDR3 is built from 11 residues. CDR3 coding DNA: TGCAGTGCTGCGGGGCGGGAGGAGCAGTACTTC. Its translation is CSAAGREEQYF.

The chain has TRBV5-4 and TRBJ2-1; 12 nucleotides line up with TRBD2. V lost 3 bases and J lost 7; bases outside the gene matches: 5. CDR1 SGHNT and CDR2 YYREEE come from the germline V gene (reference sequence). The CDR3 consists of 15 residues. CDR3 DNA sequence: TGTGCCAGCAGCTCACTAGCGGGAGGATGGAATGAGCAGTTCTTC. Translating gives CASSSLAGGWNEQFF.

This clone was counted a single time. The chain links TRBV28 to TRBJ2-1; a possible D gene is TRBD2 (5 bases). V lost 5 bases, J lost 7 bases, and 15 bases lay in between. This CDR3 region has 14 residues. Per the germline V gene, CDR1 is MDHEN and CDR2 is SYDVKM. The CDR3 here is CASSLGLDGNEQFF. The DNA of the CDR3 is TGTGCCAGCAGTCTAGGACTCGACGGTAATGAGCAGTTCTTC.

In the case of this clone: Other DNA sequences in the same sample also yield this CDR3. The V and J genes are TRBV27 and TRBJ1-1; D possibly corresponds to TRBD1 (5 bases). CDR1 is MNHEY and CDR2 is SMNVEV in the germline V gene (reference sequence). V gave up 5 bases and J gave up 1 base, with 14 bases separating them. The CDR3 extends over 15 amino acids. Written as DNA, the CDR3 is TGTGCCAGCAGTCCACTTGGGACGGGGAACACTGAAGCTTTCTTT. Protein: CASSPLGTGNTEAFF.

This chain connects TRBV9 to TRBJ1-5; D ambiguous. Germline CDR1 SGDLS, CDR2 YYNGEE. CDR3 length: 14 amino acids. V dropped 1 base and J dropped 7 bases, with 12 bases sitting between them. The CDR3 is CASSVSGYGQPQHF. DNA for the CDR3: TGTGCCAGCAGCGTAAGTGGATACGGCCAGCCCCAGCATTTT. The whole variable domain, filled in from reference TRBV9 and TRBJ1-5, reads DSGVTQTPKHLITATGQRVTLRCSPRSGDLSVYWYQQSLDQGLQFLIQYYNGEERAKGNILERFSAQQFPDLHSELNLSSLELGDSALYFCASSVSGYGQPQHFGDGTRLSIL.

The chain combines TRBV5-1 with TRBJ1-4, with D maybe TRBD1 (6 bases). CDR1 is SGHRS, CDR2 YFSETQ, per germline. The V end was cut by 7 bases, the J end by 7 bases, with 11 bases between. The CDR3 contains 12 residues. The CDR3: CASASRGEKLFF. Here the CDR3 DNA reads TGCGCCAGCGCCAGCAGGGGTGAAAAACTGTTTTTT.

The count of this clone is one. The chain is built from TRBV5-4 and TRBJ2-2, with TRBD2 matching over 10 bases. The ends lost 5 bases at V and 3 bases at J; junction bases unmatched: 7. CDR1 and CDR2 from the germline V gene are SGHNT and YYREEE (reference sequence). The CDR3 extends over 16 amino acids. The CDR3 bases are TGTGCCAGCAGTTACCTAGCGGGAGTACACACCGGGGAGCTGTTTTTT. Translated, it gives CASSYLAGVHTGELFF.

The genes are TRBV18 and TRBJ2-2, with TRBD2 matching 11 bases. Unmatched junction bases numbered 12, after V lost 6 bases and J lost 3 bases. The CDR3 has 18 amino acids. The V gene's germline CDR1 is KGHSH and CDR2 LQKENI. CDR3 loop: CASSLTLPGLADTGELFF. Here the CDR3 DNA reads TGTGCCAGCTCCCTAACACTACCGGGACTAGCGGACACCGGGGAGCTGTTTTTT. The whole variable domain, remainder taken from reference TRBV18 and TRBJ2-2, is NAGVMQNPRHLVRRRGQEARLRCSPMKGHSHVYWYRQLPEEGLKFMVYLQKENIIDESGMPKERFSAEFPKEGPSILRIQQVVRGDSAAYFCASSLTLPGLADTGELFFGEGSRLTVL.

The J gene is TRBJ2-6, the V gene TRBV7-3; TRBD1 matches 7 bases. The CDR3 is 16 residues long. Germline CDR1 is SGHTA and CDR2 is FQGTGA. Unmatched junction bases numbered 6, after V lost 4 bases and J lost 3 bases. CDR3 sequence: CASSSTQGRGANVLTF. The DNA of the CDR3 is TGTGCCAGCAGCTCCACACAGGGGCGTGGGGCCAACGTCCTGACTTTC.

The genes are TRBV11-2 and TRBJ2-4, with D perhaps matching TRBD1 (5 bases). Germline V gene data show CDR1 as SGHAT and CDR2 as FQNNGV. V was clipped by 2 bases and J by 4 bases, with 9 bases between them. The CDR3 runs 14 residues. The CDR3 region is CASSLRGQKNIQYF. DNA for the CDR3: TGTGCCAGCAGCTTAAGGGGCCAGAAAAACATTCAGTACTTC.